This T cell receptor (beta chain) originates from a study of T cells after yellow fever vaccination. A process of 5'RACE template switching, which added a universal primer site and UMIs, was used to make TCR cDNA. TCRdb called the 5' RACE reads again in MiXCR, with one record for every CDR3 protein. The sample contains approximately 260,000 distinct CDR3 sequences, roughly 4.8% of which appear only once. Study outcomes and limitations: Post-booster reappearance was seen for most primary-vaccination clones (around 97% CD4, roughly 88% CD8).

Germline CDR1 reads SEHNR; CDR2 reads FQNEAQ (reference sequence). The CDR3 loop spans 15 amino acids. The J segment lost 9 bases and the V segment lost 5 bases, leaving 11 bases of the junction unmatched. This clonotype turned up a few times. Its antigen is unidentified. V is TRBV7-9 and J is TRBJ2-1, with 9 bases identical to TRBD1. This TCR was recovered from a man aged 18-30 years who received the YFV17D yellow fever vaccine. Material: CD4+ T cells sorted from PBMCs, obtained on the day of the yellow fever booster vaccination. The CDR3 loop is CASSPGQGYALEQFF. The CDR3, as DNA: TGTGCCAGCAGCCCTGGACAGGGGTACGCACTTGAGCAGTTCTTC. Full variable domain (rest looked up from reference TRBV7-9 and TRBJ2-1): DTGVSQNPRHKITKRGQNVTFRCDPISEHNRLYWYRQTLGQGPEFLTYFQNEAQLEKSRLLSDRFSAERPKGSFSTLEIQRTEQGDSAMYLCASSPGQGYALEQFFGPGTRLTVL.